A selection of T cell receptor beta chains follows, all from one sample in a study of T cell responses to AZD1222 COVID-19 vaccine. TCRdb's copy holds only in-frame clones and misses some; the assay was immunoSEQ multiplex PCR. The table lists 150,000 to 200,000 clones, around 93% of them singletons, with 2.3% in the top ten. Sequenced here: peripheral blood, sampled on day 0 of AZD1222 vaccination. These TCRs come from an adult in good health. Both conserved end residues are part of each CDR3. Each record gives: J gene, V gene, D gene, CDR3 protein. A D gene is named only where the DNA matches it firmly.

TRBJ1-1 | TRBV6-5 | - | CASRLRGMNTEAFF
TRBJ1-6 | TRBV6-5 | TRBD1 | CASSYFYRGSNSPLHF
TRBJ2-3 | TRBV10-3 | TRBD2 | CAISEAGGGADTQYF
TRBJ2-1 | TRBV30 | - | CAWSVRVGPSSYNEQFF
TRBJ1-6 | TRBV21-1 | - | CASSPGGIYSPLHF
TRBJ2-1 | TRBV5-6 | - | CASSLPVLAGDEQFF
TRBJ1-1 | TRBV5-4 | TRBD1 | CASSSRDRNTEAFF
TRBJ1-2 | TRBV15 | - | CATSREPGDGYTF
TRBJ2-7 | TRBV6-5 | - | CASRLDRENTYEQYF
TRBJ1-5 | TRBV5-1 | - | CASSRGPTGGIGQPQHF